This T cell receptor beta chain was obtained from a study of blood T cell repertoires in COVID-19. V gave up 3 bases and J gave up 4 bases; unmatched junction bases: 11. The CDR3 covers 16 residues. Looked up from germline, CDR1 is GTSNPN and CDR2 is SVGIG (reference sequence). Authors' processing steps: Reference gene primer amplification gave estimated nucleated cell counts. Profiling relied on immunoSEQ multiplex PCR, and the TCRdb table lists in-frame clones only, not all of them. Clonal size and the V and J genes are those of that table, whereas D and trimming came from the DNA. The data contain about 210,000 clones, about 90% of them singletons.

This TCR was recovered from a man aged 18 to 29 with active or convalescent COVID-19. The chain links TRBV30 to TRBJ1-3, with TRBD1 matching over 8 bases. The specimen sequenced was peripheral blood. CDR3: CAWRIRDQGAGNTIYF. In DNA, the CDR3 is TGTGCCTGGAGAATACGAGACCAGGGGGCGGGAAACACCATATATTTT.